Listed below are T cell receptor beta chains from one sample, sequenced in a study of shared clonotypes between healthy human individuals. Assay: immunoSEQ multiplex PCR; the TCRdb copy retains only in-frame clones and omits some. Seen here are about 600,000 clones, 97% observed once, and the top ten hold approximately 0.057%. Sequenced: naive CD4+ T cells sorted from blood. The receptors stem from a woman aged 30 to 39 in good health. The CDR3 runs from the conserved cysteine through the conserved F or W. Fields, in order: J gene, V gene, CDR3 protein.

>TRBJ2-6|TRBV19
CASHTGAPTGANVLTF
>TRBJ2-1|TRBV5-1
CASNPLAGGAYNEQFF
>TRBJ1-4|TRBV28
CASSSRQPPREKLFF
>TRBJ1-2|TRBV6-5
CASSYRGASDGYTF
>TRBJ1-5|TRBV7-2
CASSLLMSNQPQHF
>TRBJ2-3|TRBV12-5
CASGLGISGTSDTQYF
>TRBJ2-3|TRBV5-6
CASSLAGLAGESTDTQYF
>TRBJ1-5|TRBV19
CASSIVGRGQQPQHF
>TRBJ2-1|TRBV19
CASSTQAYNEQFF
>TRBJ1-2|TRBV28
CATMGGWAYGYTF
>TRBJ2-7|TRBV5-1
CASSPGQFDYEQYF
>TRBJ2-7|TRBV6-6
CASSFLQEGEQYF
>TRBJ2-2|TRBV19
CASSNDNRGQTGELFF
>TRBJ2-2|TRBV6-5
CASRRQGSTGELFF
>TRBJ2-4|TRBV11-1
CASSQGGQNIQYF
>TRBJ2-1|TRBV28
CASSRDTYNEQFF
>TRBJ1-5|TRBV19
CASSIDRSHQPQHF
>TRBJ2-7|TRBV6-1
CASSGSSGRTYEQYF
>TRBJ2-1|TRBV7-3
CASSLSGSSYNEQFF
>TRBJ2-1|TRBV9
CASSAHSGTSEQFF
>TRBJ1-2|TRBV7-9
CASSLQGYGYTF
>TRBJ2-5|TRBV7-7
CASSFSTGTQETQYF
>TRBJ2-2|TRBV7-8
CASSTQGATGELFF
>TRBJ2-1|TRBV9
CASSDRQIGDEQFF
>TRBJ1-5|TRBV15
CATSRVDRGAGQPQHF
>TRBJ2-1|TRBV28
CASSLLHNEQFF
>TRBJ1-5|TRBV5-1
CASSPGQSGNQPQHF
>TRBJ2-7|TRBV28
CASSSPGAWFSYEQYF
>TRBJ2-1|TRBV23-1
CASSQSCSSGSYNEQFF
>TRBJ2-5|TRBV6-1
CASSGQQGFETQYF
>TRBJ2-7|TRBV7-1
CASSPRQGDYAEQYF
>TRBJ2-2|TRBV19
CASSLLAGSTGELFF
>TRBJ2-7|TRBV6-1
CASSVGGTGYFREQYF
>TRBJ2-7|TRBV27
CASSRRSSGRSYEQYF
>TRBJ2-2|TRBV28
CASTPATGSNTGELFF
>TRBJ1-4|TRBV28
CASNRDPPNEKLFF
>-|TRBV7-9
CASSGNRDRFTYEQYF
>TRBJ1-4|TRBV6-5
CASKEGRAGEKLFF
>TRBJ2-5|TRBV18
CASSRSGHQETQYF
>TRBJ1-1|TRBV5-1
CASSSQQGTEAFF
>TRBJ2-5|TRBV19
CASSARQGEQTQYF
>TRBJ1-2|TRBV2
CASSADISSGYTF
>TRBJ1-1|TRBV7-9
CASSPGGLNTEAFF
>TRBJ2-1|TRBV2
CASKGSSERLNEQFF
>TRBJ2-5|TRBV10-1
CASSRNVQETQYF
>TRBJ1-1|TRBV6-5
CASRYRRAGSTEAFF
>TRBJ2-2|TRBV6-6
CASSSHGSNTGELFF
>TRBJ2-2|TRBV5-1
CASSLVLAGLTGELFF
>TRBJ2-1|TRBV10-3
CAINRDRVSYNEQFF